Listed below are T cell receptor beta chains from one sample, sequenced in a study of PD-L1 blockade in urothelial cancer. The method was immunoSEQ multiplex PCR; TCRdb's version includes in-frame clones alone and lacks a portion of them. Here the sample spans 30,000 or so clones, roughly nine tenths being singletons. The specimen was PBMCs, collected around atezolizumab (anti-PD-L1) treatment. These TCRs come from a man older than 75 with urothelial cancer. Each CDR3 is given with its conserved first and last residue. The D gene is left open where the match is weak. The size of a clone is reported for some rows only, either as once, few or many, or as a class for expanded clones.

V,size,D,J,DNA,CDR3
TRBV5-1,NA,NA,TRBJ1-3,TGCGCCAGCAGCTTGGACGGTTCCTCTGGAAACACCATATATTTT,CASSLDGSSGNTIYF
TRBV29-1,NA,NA,TRBJ2-7,TGCAGCGTTGTTCAGCGGCTCAACAGGGACTACGAGCAGTACTTC,CSVVQRLNRDYEQYF
TRBV9,NA,TRBD1,TRBJ1-1,TGTGCCAGCAGCGAGACAGGGTTAACTGAAGCTTTCTTT,CASSETGLTEAFF
TRBV19,NA,TRBD1,TRBJ1-5,TGTGCCAGTAGTGGAGGGGGCGGCAGCAATCAGCCCCAGCATTTT,CASSGGGGSNQPQHF
TRBV5-1,NA,NA,TRBJ2-2,TGCGCCAGCAGCCTAACCTCCCACGGGTCCGGGGAGCTGTTTTTT,CASSLTSHGSGELFF
TRBV29-1,NA,NA,TRBJ2-5,TGCAGCATACTGGACTATACGGAGACCCAGTACTTC,CSILDYTETQYF
TRBV7-9,few,NA,TRBJ2-7,TGTGCCAGCAGCCCGTTGGTAGTGTCTAGCTCCTACGAGCAGTACTTC,CASSPLVVSSSYEQYF
TRBV18,NA,NA,TRBJ2-3,TGTGCCAGCTCACCACTGGGGGCTGGCACAGATACGCAGTATTTT,CASSPLGAGTDTQYF
TRBV5-4,NA,TRBD2,TRBJ2-1,TGTGCCAGCAGCTTGGGGGGCGGGAGCTCCTACAATGAGCAGTTCTTC,CASSLGGGSSYNEQFF
TRBV9,NA,NA,TRBJ1-4,TGTGCCAGCAGCCTCTCAGGGATGGCTAATGAAAAACTGTTTTTT,CASSLSGMANEKLFF
TRBV19,NA,NA,TRBJ2-3,TGTGCCAGTACTACTAGTACGGGGTCAGATACGCAGTATTTT,CASTTSTGSDTQYF
TRBV5-1,NA,TRBD1,TRBJ1-4,TGCGCCAGCAGCTTGGGACAGGGGGGTGAAAAACTGTTTTTT,CASSLGQGGEKLFF
TRBV4-1,few,TRBD1,TRBJ1-2,TGCGCCAGCAGCCAAGATTGGTCAGGGGGCTATGGCTACACCTTC,CASSQDWSGGYGYTF
TRBV9,NA,TRBD1,TRBJ1-1,TGTGCCAGCAGCGTAGTACAGGGGAAGACTGAAGCTTTCTTT,CASSVVQGKTEAFF
TRBV19,NA,NA,TRBJ1-2,TGTGCCAGTCGTGGGACTTCCGAAGGTTATGGCTACACCTTC,CASRGTSEGYGYTF
TRBV11-2,NA,TRBD1,TRBJ2-2,TGTGCCAGCAGCTCTTGGACAGGGGGCAACACCGGGGAGCTGTTTTTT,CASSSWTGGNTGELFF
TRBV6-6,NA,TRBD1,TRBJ2-1,TGTGCCAGCAGGGCGCCGACAGGGAAGGGGTACAATGAGCAGTTCTTC,CASRAPTGKGYNEQFF
TRBV28,NA,NA,TRBJ2-6,TGTGCCAGCAGTCTTCAGGGTTCTGCCCTCTCTGGGGCCAACGTCCTGACTTTC,CASSLQGSALSGANVLTF
TRBV28,NA,TRBD1,TRBJ1-2,TGTGCCAGCAGTTTATTTAGGGGACAGGGGGCGGCTGGCTACACCTTC,CASSLFRGQGAAGYTF
TRBV18,once,NA,TRBJ2-6,TGTGCCAGCTCACCCACCGGGGGCTCTGGGGCCAACGTCCTGACTTTC,CASSPTGGSGANVLTF
TRBV7-2,NA,NA,TRBJ2-4,TGTGCCAGCAGCTTAGGCAGGAAAAACATTCAGTACTTC,CASSLGRKNIQYF
TRBV10-3,NA,TRBD2,TRBJ2-2,TGTGCCATCAGGCGGAGCGGGAGTCCCCGGGGGACCGGGGAGCTGTTTTTT,CAIRRSGSPRGTGELFF
TRBV27,NA,TRBD2,TRBJ2-5,TGTGCCAGCAGTTTATATGGGACTAGCGATGAGACCCAGTACTTC,CASSLYGTSDETQYF
TRBV4-1,NA,NA,TRBJ2-1,TGCGCCAGCAGCCAGGGGCAGACAAACTACAATGAGCAGTTCTTC,CASSQGQTNYNEQFF
TRBV6-5,NA,NA,TRBJ2-5,TGTGCCAGCAGTTACACGACAGGAAGGGCCGAGACCCAGTACTTC,CASSYTTGRAETQYF
TRBV2,NA,TRBD2,TRBJ2-3,TGTGCCAGCAGTGGGGGACTAGAATTTTCAGATACGCAGTATTTT,CASSGGLEFSDTQYF